This TCR beta chain is drawn from a study of T cells after posttransplantation cyclophosphamide. Only in-frame clones appear in the TCRdb table, and some are missing; sequencing was by immunoSEQ multiplex PCR. The sample lists around 20,000 clones, 95% to 98% occurring once. Cells defined as naive were viable CD3+CD4+ or CD3+CD8+ and CCR7+CD45RA+CD45RO-CD95-CD27+CD28+. On the day of bone marrow donation, the related graft donor provided peripheral blood. Turning to this clone: Its specificity is unknown.

Study findings and constraints: Donor-recipient repertoire similarity was low at 1-2 months, rising over year one.

Germline V gene data show CDR1 as SGHRS and CDR2 as YFSETQ. The CDR3 totals 15 residues. With 0 bases clipped from V and 2 bases from J, the junction kept 3 bases outside the gene matches. The sequencing sample was made of naive CD4+ T cells sorted from PBMCs. This receptor was obtained from a man aged 35 to 55 in good health, CMV-negative, and a related stem cell transplant donor. This rearrangement joins TRBV5-1 to TRBJ2-7; TRBD1 matches at 9 bases. The CDR3 DNA follows: TGCGCCAGCAGCTTGGCCGGGACAGGGACCTACGAGCAGTACTTC. It is translated as CASSLAGTGTYEQYF.